The 16 T cell receptor beta chains below were found in one sample sequenced in a study of shared clonotypes between healthy human individuals. CD45RO-negative cells were positively selected for CCR7, leaving out terminally differentiated effector memory CD45RA+ cells. Profiled with immunoSEQ multiplex PCR; TCRdb holds only in-frame clones, not every one. In the table there are roughly 600,000 clones, 95% to 98% of which are singletons. The sequencing sample was made of naive CD8+ T cells sorted from blood. The receptors stem from a man aged 25-45 years in good health.

The gene calls are TRBV4-2 and TRBJ2-7, with 13 positions matching TRBD2. The CDR3 sequence is 14 residues long. Germline assignment: CDR1 LGHNA and CDR2 YNFKEQ. Trimming at V came to 4 bases and at J to 7 bases, leaving 4 bases not matched to a gene. CDR3 protein: CASSPGLAGVEQYF. The CDR3 bases are TGTGCCAGCAGCCCTGGACTAGCGGGAGTTGAGCAGTACTTC.

Turning to this clone: The junction and the germline gene differ at one end; a read error may be behind it. The chain is built from TRBV27 and TRBJ2-7, with TRBD2 identical over 14 bases. CDR1 MNHEY and CDR2 SMNVEV come from the germline V gene (reference sequence). The CDR3 consists of 17 residues. DNA for the CDR3: TGTGCCAGCCGTTTAGGTGGGACTAGCGGGAGTGTTTACGAGCAGTACTTC. As protein: CASRLGGTSGSVYEQYF.

The chain has TRBV7-7 and TRBJ2-1; 14 bases are shared with TRBD2. Germline CDR1 reads SSHAT; CDR2 reads FNYEAQ (reference sequence). The CDR3 length is 20 residues. V was pared by 2 bases and J by 0 bases, with 9 bases of the junction left unmatched. This CDR3 reads CASSLKGLGTSGSSYNEQFF. The CDR3 region has the DNA TGTGCCAGCAGCTTAAAGGGCCTCGGGACTAGCGGGAGCTCCTACAATGAGCAGTTCTTC. Looking up the rest from reference TRBV7-7 and TRBJ2-1 gives the full variable domain: GAGVSQSPRYKVTKRGQDVTLRCDPISSHATLYWYQQALGQGPEFLTYFNYEAQPDKSGLPSDRFSAERPEGSISTLTIQRTEQRDSAMYRCASSLKGLGTSGSSYNEQFFGPGTRLTVL.

In this sample, this clone turned up once. The genes are TRBV5-4 and TRBJ2-7; D remains unclear. CDR3 length equals 12 residues. Germline V gives CDR1 SGHNT, CDR2 YYREEE (reference sequence). The V end lost 2 bases, the J end lost 5 bases, and 8 bases lay between the germline ends. The CDR3 spells CASSLGRNEQYF. In DNA form, the CDR3 reads TGTGCCAGCAGCTTAGGACGCAACGAGCAGTACTTC.

V and J are TRBV11-3 and TRBJ1-3, with D possibly TRBD1 on 5 matching bases. The CDR3 sequence is 15 residues long. The germline V gene has CDR1 SGHNT and CDR2 YENEEA. Trimming left V 4 bases short and J 0 bases short, with 10 bases between. The CDR3 sequence: CASSSSGISGNTIYF. The CDR3 DNA reads as TGTGCCAGCAGCTCGTCAGGGATCTCTGGAAACACCATATATTTT.

The chain recombines TRBV11-2 with TRBJ2-7; 10 bases map to TRBD2. Germline-derived CDR1 and CDR2 are SGHAT and FQNNGV. V lost 1 base to trimming and J lost 2 bases; unmatched junction nucleotides: 2. The CDR3 has 15 residues. The CDR3 DNA follows: TGTGCCAGCAGCTTAGGGCTAGCGGGAGCCTACGAGCAGTACTTC. The encoded protein is CASSLGLAGAYEQYF.

CDR3: CASRTGLNTEAFF. The CDR3 nucleotides read TGTGCCAGCAGGACAGGACTGAACACTGAAGCTTTCTTT. The rearrangement joins TRBV2 to TRBJ1-1, with D possibly matching TRBD1 (6 bases). V lost 6 bases and J 0 bases, leaving 8 bases between the germline ends. CDR3 length: 13 residues. Germline-derived CDR1 and CDR2 are SNHLY and FYNNEI.

In nucleotides, the CDR3 is TGTGCCAGCAGTCTTGGGGACAGGGCGAGCTATGAGCAGTTCTTC. Encoded protein: CASSLGDRASYEQFF. The chain couples TRBV27 to TRBJ2-1; 9 nucleotides align to TRBD1. The germline V gene encodes CDR1 MNHEY and CDR2 SMNVEV (reference sequence). This CDR3 contains 15 residues. The trim removed 5 bases at V and 8 bases at J, leaving 10 bases unmatched.

This clone has just one count. This rearrangement joins TRBV7-8 to TRBJ2-1, with TRBD2 matching 8 bases. The junction had 3 bases not matched to a gene; V was cut back by 1 base and J by 4 bases. The CDR3 extends over 15 amino acids. Germline V lookup: CDR1 SGHVS, CDR2 FQNEAQ. This CDR3 is CASSLGAGAYNEQFF. The CDR3 nucleotides are TGTGCCAGCAGCTTAGGAGCGGGAGCTTACAATGAGCAGTTCTTC. Using reference TRBV7-8 and TRBJ2-1 for the parts outside the CDR3, the full variable domain is GAGVSQSPRYKVAKRGQDVALRCDPISGHVSLFWYQQALGQGPEFLTYFQNEAQLDKSGLPSDRFFAERPEGSVSTLKIQRTQQEDSAVYLCASSLGAGAYNEQFFGPGTRLTVL.

Regarding this clone: At the DNA level, this CDR3 is encoded by other sequences in the same sample as well. The chain employs TRBV13 and TRBJ1-1, with 10 bases identical to TRBD1. Trimming at V came to 5 bases and at J to 1 base, leaving 4 bases not matched to a gene. This CDR3 is built from 15 residues. Germline assignment: CDR1 PRHDT and CDR2 FYEKMQ (reference sequence). The CDR3 here is CASSTRDRGNTEAFF. The CDR3, as DNA: TGTGCCAGCAGCACCCGGGACAGGGGGAACACTGAAGCTTTCTTT.

J is TRBJ2-7 and V is TRBV6-1; D is unclear. Germline assignment: CDR1 MNHNS and CDR2 SASEGT. Trimming pared 11 bases from V and 2 bases from J, leaving 19 bases between. The CDR3 runs 14 residues. The CDR3 reads CALAESRFTYEQYF. The DNA of the CDR3 is TGTGCCCTTGCGGAGTCTCGGTTTACCTACGAGCAGTACTTC.

V is TRBV14 and J is TRBJ1-1; D gene uncertain. The CDR3 runs to 14 residues. V lost 1 base and J 1 base, leaving 7 bases between the germline ends. Germline CDR1 is SGHDN and CDR2 is FVKESK. The CDR3 DNA is TGTGCCAGCAGCCAAGGGATGGCGAACACTGAAGCTTTCTTT. Amino acid sequence: CASSQGMANTEAFF.

This chain connects TRBV21-1 to TRBJ1-1. TRBV21-1 is listed as a pseudogene. The CDR3 runs to 17 residues. CDR3 nucleotides: TGTGCCAGCAGCAAAGAGGGAGGGGCGCCTGAAGCCACTGAAGCTTTCTTT. Translating gives CASSKEGGAPEATEAFF.

This clone has only one observation. The CDR3 nucleotides are TGTGCCAGCAGTGAATCTCCCGGGACTAGGGTCTACGAGCAGTACTTC. It translates to CASSESPGTRVYEQYF. This sequence joins TRBV6-1 and TRBJ2-7; 8 positions agree with TRBD2. Unmatched junction bases numbered 9, after V lost 2 bases and J lost 3 bases. There are 16 residues in the CDR3. Germline CDR1 and CDR2: MNHNS and SASEGT.

The chain employs TRBV28 and TRBJ2-7; TRBD2 matches at 11 bases. The CDR3 is made up of 17 amino acids. The trim removed 4 bases at V and 2 bases at J, leaving 10 bases unmatched. Germline CDR1 MDHEN, CDR2 SYDVKM. The CDR3 coding sequence is TGTGCCAGCAGTTCCTACGGGACTAGCGGAATGACCTACGAGCAGTACTTC. Protein sequence: CASSSYGTSGMTYEQYF.

This chain joins TRBV21-1 and TRBJ2-4; the table's D gene call, TRBD1, was not cross checked with the DNA. TRBV21-1 is noted as a pseudogene. The CDR3 covers 18 residues. CDR3 protein: CASSKEGDRNLAKNIQYF. For the CDR3, the DNA is TGTGCCAGCAGCAAAGAGGGGGACAGGAATTTAGCCAAAAACATTCAGTACTTC.